The rows below give T cell receptor beta chains drawn from one sample of a study of cytomegalovirus exposure and HLA in healthy donors. The repertoire was sequenced with immunoSEQ multiplex PCR; TCRdb's copy has only in-frame clones and lacks some. The sample shows fewer than 250,000 clones, around 81% of them seen only once. The sequencing sample was made of PBMCs. All receptors derive from a man between 18 and 29 years old in good health and CMV-seronegative. Each CDR3 is given with its conserved first and last residue. A D gene is named only where the DNA matches it firmly. The size of a clone is reported for some rows only, either as once, few or many, or as a class for expanded clones.

size	V	J	D	DNA	CDR3
NA	TRBV6-5	TRBJ2-1	TRBD2	TGTGCCAGCAGCCAACTAGCGGGGCCTTACAATGAGCAGTTCTTC	CASSQLAGPYNEQFF
few	TRBV5-1	TRBJ2-6	NA	TGCGCCAGCAGCTTCGAACAGGGTCCCGGGGCCAACGTCCTGACTTTC	CASSFEQGPGANVLTF
NA	TRBV9	TRBJ1-2	NA	TGTGCCAGCAGCGTAGAAGGGGGGGTGGGTGGCTACACCTTC	CASSVEGGVGGYTF
NA	TRBV6-1	TRBJ1-5	TRBD1	TGTGCCAGCAGTGCCCAAGGGGGCTCTCAGCCCCAGCATTTT	CASSAQGGSQPQHF
few	TRBV5-1	TRBJ1-1	NA	TGCGCCAGCAGCTTGGGCCAGGCCAACACTGAAGCTTTCTTT	CASSLGQANTEAFF
NA	TRBV7-2	TRBJ2-3	NA	TGTGCCAGCAGCCAGACGGGGAGGAATACGCAGTATTTT	CASSQTGRNTQYF
NA	TRBV6-1	TRBJ1-3	NA	TGTGCCAGTACCCAGGGTTTTGGAAACACCATATATTTT	CASTQGFGNTIYF
NA	TRBV19	TRBJ1-1	NA	TGTGCCAGTAGTAGAGAGGCAGGTAGAACTTTCTTT	CASSREAGRTFF
once	TRBV5-1	TRBJ1-4	TRBD1	TGCGCCAGCAGCTGGCAGGGGGGAACTAATGAAAAACTGTTTTTT	CASSWQGGTNEKLFF
NA	TRBV6-1	TRBJ2-2	NA	TGTGCCAGCAGGAGGAAAGAGGCGAACACCGGGGAGCTGTTTTTT	CASRRKEANTGELFF
NA	TRBV5-6	TRBJ2-3	TRBD2	TGTGCCAGCAGCTTGTTTTTGCGGGGGGGACTTTATAGCACAGATACGCAGTATTTT	CASSLFLRGGLYSTDTQYF
NA	TRBV19	TRBJ2-1	NA	TGTGCCAGTAGTATGGTGGCAGGGCCTTACAATGAGCAGTTCTTC	CASSMVAGPYNEQFF
once	TRBV30	TRBJ2-6	NA	TGTGCCTTCCCAGGGGTCTCTGGGGCCAACGTCCTGACTTTC	CAFPGVSGANVLTF
NA	TRBV7-9	TRBJ2-2	NA	TGTGCCAGCAGCCTCAACCGGGGGAACGGGGAGCTGTTTTTT	CASSLNRGNGELFF
NA	TRBV15	TRBJ2-2	NA	TGTGCCACCAGCAATCGAGGGCCGAACACCGGGGAGCTGTTTTTT	CATSNRGPNTGELFF
NA	TRBV29-1	TRBJ2-5	TRBD2	TGCAGCGTTGAAGATGAGGTGCGGGAGCAGTACTTC	CSVEDEVREQYF